Listed below are T cell receptor beta chains from one sample, sequenced in a study of post-analysis software for immune sequencing data. A single record per CDR3 protein comes from TCRdb applying MiXCR to the PCR reads. Of hundreds of thousands of distinct CDR3 sequences listed, 25% to 30% are singletons. Sequenced: blood. These receptors came from a girl aged 5-17 years with multiple sclerosis. CDR3s include the opening cysteine and the closing phenylalanine or tryptophan. The D gene is left open where the match is weak. Clone size is given for some rows only: seen once, a few or many times, or a class if the clone is expanded.

j_gene | abundance | v_gene | d_gene | CDR3nt | CDR3aa
TRBJ1-2 | . | TRBV7-9 | TRBD1 | TGTGCCAGCAGCCCAGGTCGGGGACAGCCCGGAGGAGTAAACTATGGCTACACCTTC | CASSPGRGQPGGVNYGYTF
TRBJ2-5 | . | TRBV24-1 | . | TGTGCCACCAGTGACCACAGGTCCAAGAAAGAGACCCAGTACTTC | CATSDHRSKKETQYF
TRBJ1-5 | few | TRBV27 | TRBD1 | TGTGCCAGCAGTGGGCGGACAGGGGGTTTTAGCAATCAGCCCCAGCATTTT | CASSGRTGGFSNQPQHF
TRBJ2-6 | . | TRBV20-1 | TRBD1 | TGCAGTGCTAAATACAGGGGGTCTGGGGCCAACGTCCTGACTTTC | CSAKYRGSGANVLTF
TRBJ2-1 | . | TRBV10-3 | . | TGTGCCATCAGTGGACCGAACAAGGATGAGCAGTTCTTC | CAISGPNKDEQFF
TRBJ1-1 | few | TRBV29-1 | . | TGCAGCGTCCGGGTCCACACTGAAGCTTTCTTT | CSVRVHTEAFF
TRBJ2-1 | . | TRBV12-3/TRBV12-4 | . | TGTGCCAGCGTGAGAGGAGGTGAGGAGTTCTTC | CASVRGGEEFF
TRBJ2-7 | . | TRBV18 | TRBD1 | TGTGCCAGCTCACCACTCCCGGGACAGGGTTCCGAGCAGTACTTC | CASSPLPGQGSEQYF
TRBJ1-2 | . | TRBV20-1 | TRBD1 | TGCAGTGCTGGGACAGGGATTAACTATGGCTACACCTTC | CSAGTGINYGYTF
TRBJ2-5 | once | TRBV27 | TRBD2 | TGTGCCAGCAGGACGGTAGCGGCCCGGGAGGCCCAGTACTTC | CASRTVAAREAQYF
TRBJ1-1 | . | TRBV6-5 | . | TGTGCCAGCAGTTACCCACGACAAGGGTTGGCTGAAGCTTTCTTT | CASSYPRQGLAEAFF
TRBJ2-7 | . | TRBV5-1 | TRBD1 | TGCGCCAGCAGCCCCTCTGCCGGGACAGCAACCTACGAGCAGTACTTC | CASSPSAGTATYEQYF
TRBJ2-7 | . | TRBV5-1 | . | TGCGCCAGCAGCTCGGGGGACAACCTACTTACCTACGAGCAGTACTTC | CASSSGDNLLTYEQYF
TRBJ1-4 | few | TRBV20-1 | . | TGCAGTGCTAGAGATCCTTTGCAGGGGTCGGGTGAAAAACTGTTTTTT | CSARDPLQGSGEKLFF
TRBJ2-5 | . | TRBV12-3/TRBV12-4 | TRBD1 | TGTGCCAGCAGTTGGGGGACAGGGGGCCGGGAGACCCAGTACTTC | CASSWGTGGRETQYF
TRBJ1-4 | . | TRBV5-5 | . | TGTGCCAGCAGCTTTCGAGACAGCGAAAAACTGTTTTTT | CASSFRDSEKLFF
TRBJ2-1 | few | TRBV20-1 | TRBD1 | TGCAGTGCTAGAGATGTATGGCAGGGGGTCAATGAGCAGTTCTTC | CSARDVWQGVNEQFF
TRBJ2-3 | few | TRBV6-5 | TRBD2 | TGTGCCAGCAGCGCGGGGGGGGGCGAAACAGATACGCAGTATTTT | CASSAGGGETDTQYF
TRBJ2-3 | few | TRBV5-1 | TRBD2 | TGCGCCAGCAGCTCCGGGGGACTAGCGGGAGGGACCACAGATACGCAGTATTTT | CASSSGGLAGGTTDTQYF
TRBJ2-2 | . | TRBV9 | TRBD1 | TGTGCCAGCAGCGCCAACACAGGGGCGAACACCGGGGAGCTGTTTTTT | CASSANTGANTGELFF
TRBJ2-1 | few | TRBV5-1 | . | TGCGCCAGCAGCCCCTCCGGGACCAACTACAATGAGCAGTTCTTC | CASSPSGTNYNEQFF
TRBJ2-7 | . | TRBV20-1 | TRBD1 | TGCAGTGCTTTGGCCGGGACAGAGTACTACGAGCAGTACTTC | CSALAGTEYYEQYF
TRBJ2-6 | . | TRBV5-5 | TRBD2 | TGTGCCAGCAGCCCGATGGGACCGCTCAGCGGGACCAACGTCCTGACTTTC | CASSPMGPLSGTNVLTF
TRBJ2-3 | . | TRBV7-9 | . | TGTGCCAGCACCCTGACAGCCGGCACAGATACGCAGTATTTT | CASTLTAGTDTQYF
TRBJ1-5 | few | TRBV3-1 | . | TGTGCCAGCAGCCAAGATCCCCGCCAGCCCCAGCATTTT | CASSQDPRQPQHF
TRBJ1-2 | . | TRBV5-5 | . | TGTGCCAGCAGCTTGGAAGCGAGTTTTGGGTATGGCTACACCTTC | CASSLEASFGYGYTF
TRBJ1-1 | . | TRBV28 | . | TGTGCCAGCAGGCCGTCGGACGCCACCTTTATTGAAGCTTTCTTT | CASRPSDATFIEAFF
TRBJ1-2 | few | TRBV20-1 | TRBD1 | TGCAGTGCCCCCCAGGGGACAGACTATGGCTACACCTTC | CSAPQGTDYGYTF
TRBJ1-1 | few | TRBV12-3/TRBV12-4 | . | TGTGCCACCGTGTGGACTGCCTCTGGGGCTGAAGCTTTCTTT | CATVWTASGAEAFF
TRBJ2-3 | . | TRBV20-1 | TRBD2 | TGCAGTGCTGCGACGGGCCTAGCGGGGGTCACAGATACGCAGTATTTT | CSAATGLAGVTDTQYF
TRBJ2-1 | . | TRBV24-1 | TRBD2 | TGTGCCACCAGTGGTTTGGGACTAGTCGATGAGCAGTTCTTC | CATSGLGLVDEQFF
TRBJ1-4 | . | TRBV4-1 | . | TGCGCCAGCAGCCACGCAGCGGAGGGGCTAGCCGAAAAACTGTTTTTT | CASSHAAEGLAEKLFF
TRBJ2-7 | few | TRBV7-2 | TRBD1 | TGTGCCAGCAGCTGGGGGGGACAGGGGCCCTACGAGCAGTACTTC | CASSWGGQGPYEQYF
TRBJ2-1 | . | TRBV7-2 | TRBD2 | TGTGCCAGCAGCTTAGCCGGGACTAGCGGGATTCAGCTGTTCTTC | CASSLAGTSGIQLFF
TRBJ1-2 | few | TRBV7-2 | . | TGTGCCAGCAGCCCCTGGGTTGGCTATGGCTACACCTTC | CASSPWVGYGYTF
TRBJ1-5 | many | TRBV7-9 | TRBD1 | TGTGCCAGCAGTTTCGGGACAGGGAATCAGCCCCAGCATTTT | CASSFGTGNQPQHF
TRBJ2-7 | . | TRBV6-2/TRBV6-3 | . | TGTGCCAGCAGTAACCCTCCCTACGAGCAGTACTTC | CASSNPPYEQYF
TRBJ2-3 | once | TRBV15 | . | TGTGCCACCAGCTTCATCCCGCCGACGAAAACCACAGATACGCAGTATTTT | CATSFIPPTKTTDTQYF
TRBJ1-5 | . | TRBV2 | TRBD1 | TGTGCCAGCAGGGAACCGGGACAGGGCCTTCAGCCCCAGCATTTT | CASREPGQGLQPQHF
TRBJ2-5 | few | TRBV20-1 | TRBD2 | TGCAGTGCTGGACCTCTAGCGGGGATGAGAGAGACCCAGGACTTC | CSAGPLAGMRETQDF
TRBJ1-1 | few | TRBV4-3 | . | TGCGCCAGCAGCCACCTCACAGGGAACACTGAAGCTTTCTTT | CASSHLTGNTEAFF
TRBJ2-3 | . | TRBV12-3/TRBV12-4 | . | TGTGCCAGCAGAGCCCGGGGAGATGCGCAGTATTTT | CASRARGDAQYF
TRBJ2-4 | few | TRBV14 | TRBD1 | TGTGCCAGCAGCCAAGATCGCCACAGGGGGCTAGGATTTGGTGCCAAAAACATTCAGTACTTC | CASSQDRHRGLGFGAKNIQYF
TRBJ2-1 | . | TRBV12-3/TRBV12-4 | . | TGTGCCAGCAGGAGCAGTTGGGACAATGAGCAGTTCTTC | CASRSSWDNEQFF
TRBJ1-2 | few | TRBV29-1 | . | TGCAGCGTTGCTTCGGGGCTATATGGCTACACCTTC | CSVASGLYGYTF
TRBJ2-7 | few | TRBV20-1 | TRBD2 | TGCAGAATGACTAGCGGGAGTTCCTACGAGCAGTACTTC | CRMTSGSSYEQYF
TRBJ2-1 | . | TRBV3-1 | . | TGTGCCAGCAGCCAAGAATCGGGCAGGGGGGGATACAATGAGCAGTTCTTC | CASSQESGRGGYNEQFF
TRBJ1-1 | . | TRBV7-8 | . | TGTGCCAGCAGCCCCTCGTGGGCGGGAGACACTGAAGCTTTCTTT | CASSPSWAGDTEAFF
TRBJ2-1 | . | TRBV20-1 | . | TGCAGTGCTCCACGGGCGGGGCTTTTTGGCAATGAGCAGTTCTTC | CSAPRAGLFGNEQFF
TRBJ1-1 | . | TRBV6-4 | . | TGTGCCAGCACTCGGACAGAGCGTTTAGGAACTGAAGCTTTCTTT | CASTRTERLGTEAFF
TRBJ2-4 | few | TRBV28 | TRBD2 | TGTGCCAGCAGTTTCCCGGGACTAGCGGGATTGGCCAAAAACATTCAGTACTTC | CASSFPGLAGLAKNIQYF
TRBJ2-5 | few | TRBV11-2 | . | TGTGCCAGCAGCGCCGCCACTAGTTTTCTTGAGACCCAGTACTTC | CASSAATSFLETQYF
TRBJ2-5 | . | TRBV6-4 | . | TGTGCCAGCAGTGACCCTCAAGACAGAAGCCAAGAGACCCAGTACTTC | CASSDPQDRSQETQYF
TRBJ2-3 | many | TRBV29-1 | . | TGCAGCGTTGAGTGGGGCTCAGATACGCAGTATTTT | CSVEWGSDTQYF